Included here is one T cell receptor beta chain sequence, with context. CDR1 is SNHLY, CDR2 FYNNEI, per germline. Germline trimming cut 0 bases from V and 6 bases from J; bases unmatched to any gene: 13. The CDR3 covers 17 residues. These data belong to a study of blood T cell repertoires in COVID-19. Turning to the study itself: The origin of the acute and convalescent COVID-19 samples was the United States, Italy and Spain. PBMCs, B-cell-depleted T cells, or T cells were the source of the cDNA or gDNA that made up the material.

Original data processing: Reference gene primers were amplified, and this amplification served to estimate nucleated cell counts. Libraries were prepared by immunoSEQ multiplex PCR; TCRdb keeps only in-frame clonotypes and omits some of them. V and J calls and clone size follow that table, whereas D and trimming were derived from the DNA. The data contain about 200,000 clones, more than 75% of them singletons. The rearrangement uses TRBV2 and TRBJ2-7; 8 bases match TRBD1. This receptor was obtained from a man aged 55-75 years with acute or convalescent COVID-19. The material sequenced was peripheral blood. CDR3 loop: CASSEAFPNRGVSEQYF. The DNA of the CDR3 is TGTGCCAGCAGTGAAGCCTTTCCCAACAGGGGGGTATCCGAGCAGTACTTC.